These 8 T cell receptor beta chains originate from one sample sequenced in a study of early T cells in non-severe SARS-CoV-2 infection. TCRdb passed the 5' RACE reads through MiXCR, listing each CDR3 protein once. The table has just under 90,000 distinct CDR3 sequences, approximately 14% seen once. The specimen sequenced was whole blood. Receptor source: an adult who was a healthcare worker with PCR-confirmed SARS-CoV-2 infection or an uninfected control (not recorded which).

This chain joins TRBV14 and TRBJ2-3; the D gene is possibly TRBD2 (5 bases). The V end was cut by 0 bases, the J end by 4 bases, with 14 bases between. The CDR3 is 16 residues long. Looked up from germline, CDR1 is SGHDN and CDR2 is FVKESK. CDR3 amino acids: CASSQDPGRPPDTQYF. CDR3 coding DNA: TGTGCCAGCAGCCAAGATCCTGGGAGACCGCCAGATACGCAGTATTTT.

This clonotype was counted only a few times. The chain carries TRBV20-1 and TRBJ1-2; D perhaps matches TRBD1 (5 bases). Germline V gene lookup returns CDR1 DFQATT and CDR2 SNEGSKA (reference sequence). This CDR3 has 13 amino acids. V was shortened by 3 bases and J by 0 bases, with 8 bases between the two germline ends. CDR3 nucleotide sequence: TGCAGTGCTAGGGAACAGGCTAACTATGGCTACACCTTC. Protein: CSAREQANYGYTF.

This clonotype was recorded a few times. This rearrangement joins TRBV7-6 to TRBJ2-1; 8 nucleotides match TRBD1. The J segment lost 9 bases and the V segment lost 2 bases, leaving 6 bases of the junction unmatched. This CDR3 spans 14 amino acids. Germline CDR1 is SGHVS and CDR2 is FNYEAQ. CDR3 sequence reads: CASSLLSGGLEQFF. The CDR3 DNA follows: TGTGCCAGCAGCTTACTTTCAGGGGGCCTTGAGCAGTTCTTC.

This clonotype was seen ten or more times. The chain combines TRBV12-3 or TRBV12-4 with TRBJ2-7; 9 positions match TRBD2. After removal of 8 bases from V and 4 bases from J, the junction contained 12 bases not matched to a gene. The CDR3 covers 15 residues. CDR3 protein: CASALVRREGYEQYF. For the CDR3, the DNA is TGTGCCAGCGCCCTAGTCCGGCGGGAGGGGTACGAGCAGTACTTC.

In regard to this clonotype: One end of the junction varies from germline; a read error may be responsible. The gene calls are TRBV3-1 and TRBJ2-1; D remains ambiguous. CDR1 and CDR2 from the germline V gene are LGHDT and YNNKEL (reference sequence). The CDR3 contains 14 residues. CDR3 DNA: TGTGCCAGCACCCCCATCAACTCCAACAATGAGCAGTTCTTC. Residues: CASTPINSNNEQFF.

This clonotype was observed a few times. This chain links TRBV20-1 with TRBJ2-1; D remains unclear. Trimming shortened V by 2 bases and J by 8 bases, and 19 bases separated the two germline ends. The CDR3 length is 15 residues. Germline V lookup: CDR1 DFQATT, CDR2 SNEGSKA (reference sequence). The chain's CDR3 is CSARNKALNWYEQFF. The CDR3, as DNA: TGCAGTGCTAGAAATAAAGCGTTAAATTGGTATGAGCAGTTCTTC.

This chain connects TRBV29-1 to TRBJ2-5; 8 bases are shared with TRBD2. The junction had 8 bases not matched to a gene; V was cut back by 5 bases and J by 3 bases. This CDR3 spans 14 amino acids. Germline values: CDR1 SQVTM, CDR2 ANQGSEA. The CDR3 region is CSVPRLAREETQYF. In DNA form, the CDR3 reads TGCAGCGTTCCCCGACTAGCGCGGGAAGAGACCCAGTACTTC.

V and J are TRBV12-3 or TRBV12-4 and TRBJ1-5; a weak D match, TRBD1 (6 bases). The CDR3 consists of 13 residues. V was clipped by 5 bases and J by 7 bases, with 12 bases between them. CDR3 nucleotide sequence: TGTGCCAGCAGTAACGGACAGCGACAGCCCCAGCATTTT. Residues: CASSNGQRQPQHF.